A single sample gave rise to the 5 T cell receptor beta chains below, sequenced in a study of blood T cell repertoires in COVID-19. TCRdb keeps only in-frame clones here, not all; method: immunoSEQ multiplex PCR. The sample carries about 240,000 clones, about 79% recorded once. The sequenced sample was peripheral blood. These receptors came from a woman of 80 years or more with acute or convalescent COVID-19.

This clone occurred many times. A read error may produce the germline difference seen at one junction end. The chain uses TRBV7-7 and TRBJ2-1; perhaps TRBD2 as D (6 bases). Germline V gene sequence: CDR1 SSHAT, CDR2 FNYEAQ (reference sequence). The CDR3 spans 14 residues. The CDR3 is CASSLDQLGGEQFF. As DNA, the CDR3 is TGTGCTAGCAGCTTAGATCAATTGGGGGGTGAGCAGTTCTTC.

V usage is TRBV20-1 and J usage is TRBJ1-1; D is uncertain. The germline V gene has CDR1 DFQATT and CDR2 SNEGSKA (reference sequence). The CDR3 runs 11 residues. V lost 6 bases and J 8 bases, leaving 13 bases between the germline ends. DNA for the CDR3: TGCAGTGCGGGAGTTGAGACAGAAGCTTTCTTT. Residues: CSAGVETEAFF.

V gene TRBV6-5 combines with J gene TRBJ2-1; TRBD1 is a possible D gene (6 bases). With 3 bases removed from V and 7 bases from J, the gap between germline ends came to 10 bases. The CDR3 spans 13 residues. Germline CDR1 MNHEY, CDR2 SVGAGI. As DNA, the CDR3 is TGTGCCAGCAGTTATTCAGGGGTAAATGAGCAGTTCTTC. This encodes CASSYSGVNEQFF.

The chain links TRBV28 to TRBJ2-7, with 7 bases lining up with TRBD1. Germline V CDR1 and CDR2: MDHEN, SYDVKM. This CDR3 has 13 residues. V was pared by 4 bases and J by 5 bases, with 5 bases of the junction left unmatched. CDR3 in amino acids: CASSSRGTHEQYF. The CDR3 nucleotides are TGTGCCAGCAGTTCCAGGGGGACCCACGAGCAGTACTTC. The full variable domain, its missing parts supplied by reference TRBV28 and TRBJ2-7, is DVKVTQSSRYLVKRTGEKVFLECVQDMDHENMFWYRQDPGLGLRLIYFSYDVKMKEKGDIPEGYSVSREKKERFSLILESASTNQTSMYLCASSSRGTHEQYFGPGTRLTVT.

The chain is built from TRBV4-1 and TRBJ1-4; tentative D call: TRBD1 (5 bases). The length of the CDR3 is 16 residues. Germline assignment: CDR1 MGHRA and CDR2 YSYEKL. The V and J ends lost 1 base and 4 bases respectively, with 13 bases between them. For the CDR3, the DNA is TGCGCCAGCAGCCAAGGAGCCAGGGAAATTAATGAAAAACTGTTTTTT. It encodes CASSQGAREINEKLFF.